These 19 T cell receptor beta chains came from one sample sequenced in a study of OX40 agonist ivuxolimab in advanced cancers. TCRdb's copy holds only in-frame clones and misses some; the assay was immunoSEQ multiplex PCR. Of 70,000 to 95,000 clones in the sample, 84% were seen once. The sample in question was CD4+ or CD8+ T cells sorted from blood, obtained in a trial of the OX40 agonist ivuxolimab. The receptors originated from an adult with an advanced solid tumor such as melanoma, head and neck, liver or kidney cancer.

V is TRBV25-1 and J is TRBJ1-2; 10 bases are a match to TRBD1. Per germline, CDR1 MGHDK and CDR2 SYGVNS. There are 14 residues in the CDR3. Trimming at V came to 7 bases and at J to 4 bases, leaving 6 bases not matched to a gene. The CDR3 bases are TGTGCCAGCACCGGACAGGGGGGAGGCTATGGCTACACCTTC. Residues: CASTGQGGGYGYTF.

V gene TRBV6-5 combines with J gene TRBJ2-1; 11 bases align to TRBD1. The V and J ends lost 6 bases and 2 bases, in that order; junction bases with no gene match: 3. The germline CDR1 and CDR2 sequences are MNHEY and SVGAGI. The CDR3 is 15 residues long. CDR3 loop: CASSQGQGAYNEQFF. The CDR3 region has the DNA TGTGCCAGCAGCCAGGGACAGGGGGCCTACAATGAGCAGTTCTTC.

This clone has a handful of counts. The genes are TRBV7-2 and TRBJ2-7; D remains ambiguous. Trimming shortened V by 2 bases and J by 3 bases, and 5 bases separated the two germline ends. Germline V gene sequence: CDR1 SGHTA, CDR2 FQGNSA. The CDR3 length is 12 residues. The chain's CDR3 is CASSLTDYEQYV. As DNA, the CDR3 is TGTGCCAGCAGCTTAACAGACTACGAGCAGTACGTC.

This clone was seen a few times. The J gene is TRBJ1-2, the V gene TRBV29-1; D is perhaps TRBD1 (5 bases). Trimming shortened V by 8 bases and J by 0 bases, and 13 bases separated the two germline ends. Looked up from germline, CDR1 is SQVTM and CDR2 is ANQGSEA. The CDR3 is 13 residues long. As DNA, the CDR3 is TGCAGCATCCGACGAGGGGCTAACTATGGCTACACCTTC. Protein product: CSIRRGANYGYTF.

The DNA of the CDR3 is TGTGCCAGCAGCCACCGTACAGGGATGAACACTGAAGCTTTCTTT. The encoded protein is CASSHRTGMNTEAFF. The V and J genes are TRBV7-9 and TRBJ1-1, with a tentative D call TRBD1 (6 bases). The ends were cut back, 5 bases at V and 0 bases at J, with 13 bases in the middle. Germline assignment: CDR1 SEHNR and CDR2 FQNEAQ (reference sequence). The CDR3 length is 15 residues.

The chain recombines TRBV11-2 with TRBJ1-6, with D possibly being TRBD1 (5 bases). The V gene's germline CDR1 is SGHAT and CDR2 FQNNGV. V dropped 2 bases and J dropped 10 bases, with 9 bases sitting between them. The CDR3 sequence is 13 residues long. The chain's CDR3 is CASSLTEGSPLHF. DNA for the CDR3: TGTGCCAGCAGCTTAACGGAGGGGTCACCCCTCCACTTT.

This clone was seen a few times. CDR3 sequence: CASSYTSGVVQYF. The CDR3 nucleotides are TGTGCCAGCAGCTACACTAGCGGGGTTGTGCAGTATTTT. The chain carries TRBV5-4 and TRBJ2-3; 10 positions agree with TRBD2. The CDR3 has 13 residues. CDR1 and CDR2 from the germline V gene are SGHNT and YYREEE (reference sequence). V shed 3 bases and J 11 bases; nucleotides not matched to a gene: 6.

In this sample, this clone turned up many times. The same CDR3 can be traced to other DNA sequences in this sample. The rearrangement links TRBV19 to TRBJ1-6, with 7 bases identical to TRBD1. This CDR3 spans 14 amino acids. Trimming took 5 bases from V and 5 from J; bases not matched to a gene: 3. The germline V gene encodes CDR1 LNHDA and CDR2 SQIVND (reference sequence). The CDR3: CASSVGQDNSPLHF. For the CDR3, the DNA is TGTGCCAGTAGTGTCGGACAGGATAATTCACCCCTCCACTTT.

This sequence joins TRBV6-6 and TRBJ1-2; weak D call: TRBD1 (5 bases). This CDR3 contains 14 residues. Trimming shortened V by 0 bases and J by 6 bases, and 11 bases separated the two germline ends. Looked up from germline, CDR1 is MNHNY and CDR2 is SVGAGI (reference sequence). The CDR3 DNA reads TGTGCCAGCAGTTACTCGGGAGAAGGGGATGGCTACACCTTC. This gives the protein CASSYSGEGDGYTF.

The genes are TRBV10-2 and TRBJ2-4; D call uncertain. This CDR3 spans 14 amino acids. The V gene's germline CDR1 is WSHSY and CDR2 SAAADI. Trimming pared 1 base from V and 6 bases from J, leaving 10 bases between. The CDR3, as DNA: TGCGCCAGCAGTGAGTATGAGGTGGCAAACATTCAGTACTTC. Amino acids: CASSEYEVANIQYF.

In nucleotides, the CDR3 is TGTGCCAGCAGCTTGGCCAGGGCTAGTGAGCAGTACGTC. Its translation is CASSLARASEQYV. V and J are TRBV5-4 and TRBJ2-7; a possible D gene is TRBD1 (5 bases). CDR1 is SGHNT, CDR2 YYREEE, per germline (reference sequence). CDR3 length: 13 residues. The V end lost 0 bases, the J end lost 7 bases, and 11 bases lay between the germline ends.

The chain has TRBV5-4 and TRBJ1-2; TRBD1 is a possible D gene (6 bases). CDR3 length equals 13 residues. Germline V gene data show CDR1 as SGHNT and CDR2 as YYREEE (reference sequence). Trimming cost V 6 bases and J 6 bases, with 15 bases left between them. CDR3 loop: CASTAWGAHGYTF. CDR3 coding DNA: TGTGCCAGCACCGCCTGGGGGGCCCATGGCTACACCTTC.

This clone was seen once. This chain uses TRBV5-4 with TRBJ1-6, with 11 bases that match TRBD1. The germline V gene encodes CDR1 SGHNT and CDR2 YYREEE (reference sequence). V lost 0 bases and J lost 5; bases outside the gene matches: 4. This CDR3 is built from 17 residues. The CDR3 protein is CASSLGTGGQNNSPLHF. For the CDR3, the DNA is TGTGCCAGCAGCTTGGGGACAGGGGGCCAAAATAATTCACCCCTCCACTTT.

This clone was picked up one time. The V and J genes are TRBV28 and TRBJ1-2; 7 positions agree with TRBD1. CDR1 is MDHEN, CDR2 SYDVKM, per germline. The CDR3 spans 13 residues. Germline trimming cut 5 bases from V and 2 bases from J; bases unmatched to any gene: 2. The CDR3 sequence: CASSMTGNYGYTF. The CDR3 DNA reads as TGTGCCAGCAGTATGACAGGGAACTATGGCTACACCTTC.

V usage is TRBV5-4 and J usage is TRBJ1-6; TRBD1 aligns across 9 bases. Per the germline V gene, CDR1 is SGHNT and CDR2 is YYREEE (reference sequence). There are 15 residues in the CDR3. Unmatched junction bases numbered 12, after V lost 3 bases and J lost 14 bases. The DNA for the CDR3 is TGTGCCAGCAGCTCGCCGGGACAGGGAGGGGGCACCCTCCACTTT. Amino acid sequence: CASSSPGQGGGTLHF.

The chain recombines TRBV19 with TRBJ1-5; 8 bases agree with TRBD1. V trimming: 5 bases; J trimming: 10 bases; junction bases outside the gene matches: 16. There are 16 residues in the CDR3. Germline V gives CDR1 LNHDA, CDR2 SQIVND (reference sequence). The CDR3 DNA sequence: TGTGCCAGTAGTGGCAGGACAGGGTTTTGGGGGGACCCCCAGCATTTT. It translates to CASSGRTGFWGDPQHF.

The chain has TRBV6-5 and TRBJ2-7; the D is unclear. Trimming took 5 bases from V and 9 from J, leaving 8 bases between them. The germline gives CDR1 MNHEY, CDR2 SVGAGI. The CDR3 is made up of 10 amino acids. CDR3 bases: TGTGCCAGCAGTGAAGTAGGGCAGTACTTC. Amino acids: CASSEVGQYF.

The chain combines TRBV7-2 with TRBJ2-7; TRBD2 aligns across 11 bases. Germline assignment: CDR1 SGHTA and CDR2 FQGNSA. Unmatched junction bases numbered 2, after V lost 5 bases and J lost 2 bases. This CDR3 is built from 14 residues. CDR3 loop: CASSRLAGPYEQYV. CDR3 DNA sequence: TGTGCCAGCAGCCGACTAGCGGGGCCCTACGAGCAGTACGTC.

The rearrangement joins TRBV10-2 to TRBJ1-5; D not resolved. This CDR3 contains 16 residues. Per the germline V gene, CDR1 is WSHSY and CDR2 is SAAADI. With 8 bases removed from V and 4 bases from J, the gap between germline ends came to 21 bases. CDR3 residues: CASGPAEELGNQPQHF. DNA of the CDR3: TGCGCCAGCGGCCCCGCGGAGGAATTAGGGAATCAGCCCCAGCATTTT.